This TCR beta chain was recorded in a study of Tregs in tolerant kidney transplant recipients. Findings and caveats of the study: Activated donor B cell expansion appeared to reveal the most relevant donor-specific TCRbeta repertoire. Nucleotide sequences could not be compared across some patients' samples due to primer changes. Tolerant patients' donor-specific Tregs expanded beyond overall Tregs, suggesting antigen-driven growth. This study did not directly address biological reproducibility.

Comment on this clone: Antigen specificity is unknown.

Mixed chimerism was transient after nonmyeloablative marrow transplants from related graft donors. Germline CDR1 reads GTSNPN; CDR2 reads SVGIG (reference sequence). Trimming took 1 base from V and 6 from J; bases not matched to a gene: 6. The length of the CDR3 is 14 residues. TCRdb's table, derived via immunoSEQ multiplex PCR, lists solely in-frame clones and lacks some. The repertoire holds about 64,000 clones, with around 87% as singletons. This clonotype was sampled from a human patient who received a combined kidney and bone marrow transplant. Some T cells may trace back to the graft donor. The specimen was CD4+ T cells from blood (PBMCs), collected 6 months after the transplant. V gene TRBV30 combines with J gene TRBJ2-5, with 9 nucleotides matching TRBD2. This chain's CDR3 is CAWSGSAGGQTQYF. CDR3 sequence (DNA): TGTGCCTGGAGTGGGTCAGCGGGAGGACAGACCCAGTACTTC. The full variable domain, in which reference TRBV30 and TRBJ2-5 provide the parts outside the CDR3, is SQTIHQWPATLVQPVGSPLSLECTVEGTSNPNLYWYRQAAGRGLQLLFYSVGIGQISSEVPQNLSASRPQDRQFILSSKKLLLSDSGFYLCAWSGSAGGQTQYFGPGTRLLVL.